A single sample is the source of the 24 T cell receptor beta chains below, sequenced in a study of T cell repertoires in cytomegalovirus infection. TCRdb recomputed calls from the reads with MiXCR, one row per CDR3 protein. The repertoire consists of roughly 230,000 distinct CDR3 sequences, with approximately 15% occurring once and the leading ten covering approximately 51%. Sequenced: CD8+ T cells from PBMCs. Receptor source: a human donor in good health (CMV status not recorded). Some clones in this sample may be carry-over from other donors' samples.

This clonotype was detected only a few times. This chain connects TRBV5-1 to TRBJ2-1; TRBD2 is a possible D gene (5 bases). Germline V gene lookup returns CDR1 SGHRS and CDR2 YFSETQ. There are 14 residues in the CDR3. V was cut by 0 bases and J by 7 bases, with 11 bases left in between. CDR3 nucleotide sequence: TGCGCCAGCAGCTTGGACTCGTGGAGGAATGAGCAGTTCTTC. The encoded protein is CASSLDSWRNEQFF. Full variable domain (missing parts from reference TRBV5-1 and TRBJ2-1): KAGVTQTPRYLIKTRGQQVTLSCSPISGHRSVSWYQQTPGQGLQFLFEYFSETQRNKGNFPGRFSGRQFSNSRSEMNVSTLELGDSALYLCASSLDSWRNEQFFGPGTRLTVL.

This clonotype appeared a few times. The rearrangement joins TRBV29-1 to TRBJ1-1; tentative D call: TRBD1 (5 bases). Trimming pared 3 bases from V and 4 bases from J, leaving 15 bases between. Germline-derived CDR1 and CDR2 are SQVTM and ANQGSEA. The CDR3 consists of 14 residues. The CDR3 sequence: CSVDGVRAATEAFF. As DNA, the CDR3 is TGCAGCGTTGACGGGGTCAGGGCGGCCACTGAAGCTTTCTTT. The whole variable domain, remainder taken from reference TRBV29-1 and TRBJ1-1, is SAVISQKPSRDICQRGTSLTIQCQVDSQVTMMFWYRQQPGQSLTLIATANQGSEATYESGFVIDKFPISRPNLTFSTLTVSNMSPEDSSIYLCSVDGVRAATEAFFGQGTRLTVV.

Only a few counts were recorded for this clonotype. The chain uses TRBV7-9 and TRBJ2-5, with D possibly TRBD2 on 6 matching bases. The CDR3 contains 16 residues. Trimming took off 5 bases at V and 3 bases at J, with 19 bases between the two ends. Germline CDR1 and CDR2: SEHNR and FQNEAQ (reference sequence). The CDR3 sequence: CASSASGTLGKETQYF. The CDR3 DNA reads as TGTGCCAGCAGCGCCTCCGGGACTCTTGGAAAAGAGACCCAGTACTTC.

This clonotype was observed many times. V is TRBV7-2 and J is TRBJ1-6; D gene uncertain. V was pared by 2 bases and J by 6 bases, with 11 bases between. The CDR3 totals 15 residues. The germline CDR1 and CDR2 sequences are SGHTA and FQGNSA. CDR3 loop: CASSLRSGINSPLHF. CDR3 DNA: TGTGCCAGCAGCTTAAGATCGGGTATTAATTCACCCCTCCACTTT.

The rearrangement links TRBV6-2 or TRBV6-3 to TRBJ1-5; D unclear. Trimming removed 2 bases at V and 3 bases at J, with 8 bases between. In germline, CDR1 is MNHEY, CDR2 SVGEGT. The CDR3 totals 14 residues. CDR3 nucleotide sequence: TGTGCCAGCAGTTACGTGGGAAACAATCAGCCCCAGCATTTT. Residues: CASSYVGNNQPQHF.

This clonotype was seen ten or more times. The chain is built from TRBV11-2 and TRBJ1-1; no definite D call. V was pared by 4 bases and J by 0 bases, with 9 bases between. This CDR3 spans 14 amino acids. The germline V gene encodes CDR1 SGHAT and CDR2 FQNNGV. DNA for the CDR3: TGTGCCAGCAGCTCCCCGGACCTGAACACTGAAGCTTTCTTT. This codes for CASSSPDLNTEAFF. Together with reference TRBV11-2 and TRBJ1-1, the CDR3 gives the full variable domain: EAGVAQSPRYKIIEKRQSVAFWCNPISGHATLYWYQQILGQGPKLLIQFQNNGVVDDSQLPKDRFSAERLKGVDSTLKIQPAKLEDSAVYLCASSSPDLNTEAFFGQGTRLTVV.

The table lists this clonotype with many counts. The genes are TRBV28 and TRBJ1-1, with D perhaps TRBD1 (5 bases). The CDR3 is made up of 17 amino acids. The germline gives CDR1 MDHEN, CDR2 SYDVKM. Trimming shortened V by 3 bases and J by 1 base, and 18 bases separated the two germline ends. Here the CDR3 DNA reads TGTGCCAGCAGTTTTTCTCGAACATGGGGCTCGAACACTGAAGCTTTCTTT. Its protein is CASSFSRTWGSNTEAFF.

At least ten counts were recorded for this clonotype. CDR3 in DNA: TGTGCCACCTCCCCGACTAGCGGCAGCACAGATACGCAGTATTTT. It codes for CATSPTSGSTDTQYF. V is TRBV2 and J is TRBJ2-3; 9 bases align to TRBD2. Germline CDR1 is SNHLY and CDR2 is FYNNEI. The CDR3 spans 15 residues. The V and J ends lost 10 bases and 0 bases, in that order; junction bases with no gene match: 8. Looking up the rest from reference TRBV2 and TRBJ2-3 gives the full variable domain: EPEVTQTPSHQVTQMGQEVILRCVPISNHLYFYWYRQILGQKVEFLVSFYNNEISEKSEIFDDQFSVERPDGSNFTLKIRSTKLEDSAMYFCATSPTSGSTDTQYFGPGTRLTVL.

This clonotype was observed a handful of times. The genes are TRBV2 and TRBJ2-7; no firm D call. This CDR3 region has 12 residues. Deletions cut 3 bases from V and 3 bases from J, with 6 bases between. Germline V CDR1 and CDR2: SNHLY, FYNNEI. CDR3 in DNA: TGTGCCAGCAGTGATACCGTCTACGAGCAGTACTTC. This gives the protein CASSDTVYEQYF.

The V call is TRBV4-1, the J call TRBJ2-1, with D perhaps TRBD2 (6 bases). Trimming removed 4 bases at V and 4 bases at J, with 11 bases between. Per the germline V gene, CDR1 is MGHRA and CDR2 is YSYEKL. The CDR3 runs to 14 residues. The CDR3 nucleotides are TGCGCCAGCAGCCGCTCGGGACTTTACAATGAGCAGTTCTTC. Translated, it gives CASSRSGLYNEQFF.

This clonotype was detected ten times or more. The CDR3 sequence is CASSLMGEEETQYF. The CDR3 DNA sequence: TGTGCCAGCAGCCTTATGGGCGAGGAGGAGACCCAGTACTTC. The J gene is TRBJ2-5, the V gene TRBV11-3; D remains unclear. Between the trimmed V and J ends, which lost 5 bases and 5 bases, there was a span of 15 bases. The germline V gene has CDR1 SGHNT and CDR2 YENEEA. The CDR3 is 14 amino acids.

J is TRBJ2-1 and V is TRBV5-1; TRBD2 might be the D (6 bases). Per the germline V gene, CDR1 is SGHRS and CDR2 is YFSETQ. V was pared by 1 base and J by 10 bases, with 9 bases between. CDR3 length: 12 residues. CDR3: CASSLSGWEQFF. DNA for the CDR3: TGCGCCAGCAGCTTGAGCGGGTGGGAGCAGTTCTTC.

This clonotype was detected ten times or more. This chain uses TRBV7-2 with TRBJ2-3; no definite D call. Germline CDR1 and CDR2: SGHTA and FQGNSA. The CDR3 is 15 residues long. The V and J ends lost 2 bases and 2 bases respectively, with 11 bases between them. As DNA, the CDR3 is TGTGCCAGCAGCTTAATATTAGCAACCACAGATACGCAGTATTTT. This gives the protein CASSLILATTDTQYF.

This clonotype occurred many times. The chain is built from TRBV6-5 and TRBJ1-2, with 8 positions matching TRBD1. Germline loops: CDR1 MNHEY, CDR2 SVGAGI. This CDR3 is 17 amino acids long. J was trimmed by 6 bases and V by 0 bases; bases with no gene match: 12. CDR3 sequence: CASSYSTTGAPRDGYTF. In DNA form, the CDR3 reads TGTGCCAGCAGTTACTCGACGACAGGGGCGCCCAGGGATGGCTACACCTTC.

The rearrangement uses TRBV5-1 and TRBJ2-1, with TRBD1 as a possible D gene (8 bases). The CDR3 covers 15 residues. Between the trimmed V and J ends, which lost 1 base and 8 bases, there was a span of 16 bases. Looked up from germline, CDR1 is SGHRS and CDR2 is YFSETQ. The CDR3 is CASSLLDREGDEQFF. The CDR3 DNA reads as TGCGCCAGCAGCTTGTTGGACAGGGAGGGAGATGAGCAGTTCTTC.

The chain uses TRBV20-1 and TRBJ1-4; 7 bases map to TRBD1. CDR1 DFQATT and CDR2 SNEGSKA come from the germline V gene (reference sequence). The junction had 11 bases not matched to a gene; V was cut back by 5 bases and J by 2 bases. The CDR3 sequence is 16 residues long. For the CDR3, the DNA is TGCAGTGCTCCCCGGGACAGAAGGGGCACTAATGAAAAACTGTTTTTT. Protein product: CSAPRDRRGTNEKLFF.

This sequence joins TRBV29-1 and TRBJ1-1; D remains ambiguous. The CDR3 extends over 12 amino acids. Germline CDR1 is SQVTM and CDR2 is ANQGSEA. Trimming stripped 0 bases from V and 7 bases from J, with 9 bases between. CDR3 sequence reads: CSVEDGLGEAFF. The CDR3 DNA sequence: TGCAGCGTTGAAGATGGGTTGGGTGAAGCTTTCTTT.

This sequence joins TRBV19 and TRBJ1-1; 8 bases are a match to TRBD1. This CDR3 region has 15 residues. Losses at the gene ends were 4 bases for V and 2 bases for J; bases not matched to a gene: 6. From germline, CDR1 is LNHDA and CDR2 SQIVND (reference sequence). The chain's CDR3 is CASSTGGLGNTEAFF. In nucleotides, the CDR3 is TGTGCCAGTAGTACAGGGGGCTTGGGTAACACTGAAGCTTTCTTT.

This chain uses TRBV20-1 with TRBJ2-1; D could derive from TRBD1 or TRBD2 (5 bases each). The CDR3 is 15 residues long. Germline CDR1 reads DFQATT; CDR2 reads SNEGSKA (reference sequence). Trimming left V 6 bases short and J 3 bases short, with 18 bases between. CDR3 sequence reads: CSAVQTEGFYNEQFF. For the CDR3, the DNA is TGCAGTGCGGTCCAGACAGAGGGCTTCTACAATGAGCAGTTCTTC.

This clonotype was seen only a few times. The chain uses TRBV2 and TRBJ2-3; TRBD2 agrees at 7 bases. The V gene end was trimmed by 6 bases and the J gene end by 3 bases; junction bases not matched to a gene: 9. Germline V gives CDR1 SNHLY, CDR2 FYNNEI. CDR3 length: 15 amino acids. The CDR3: CASRPRAGRTDTQYF. In nucleotides, the CDR3 is TGTGCCAGCAGACCAAGAGCGGGGAGAACAGATACGCAGTATTTT.

This clonotype was seen ten or more times. V gene TRBV7-6 combines with J gene TRBJ2-5; 9 nucleotides match TRBD2. The CDR3 contains 15 residues. V was clipped by 4 bases and J by 5 bases; unmatched bases: 8. Germline CDR1 SGHVS, CDR2 FNYEAQ. CDR3 sequence reads: CASSSGGGARETQYF. The CDR3 nucleotides read TGTGCCAGCAGCTCTGGCGGGGGGGCCCGTGAGACCCAGTACTTC.

This clonotype was counted a few times. The rearrangement uses TRBV3-1 and TRBJ1-1; D is undetermined. The ends were cut back, 7 bases at V and 7 bases at J, with 22 bases in the middle. CDR1 LGHDT and CDR2 YNNKEL come from the germline V gene (reference sequence). The CDR3 consists of 15 residues. DNA for the CDR3: TGTGCCAGCAAGCCAACCACGGAGCCCGTTGTTGAAGCTTTCTTT. Residues: CASKPTTEPVVEAFF.

This clonotype was counted between two and nine times. This chain connects TRBV5-1 to TRBJ1-1, with D tentatively TRBD1 (5 bases). The CDR3 extends over 15 amino acids. Trimming removed 0 bases at V and 5 bases at J, with 14 bases between. Germline V CDR1 and CDR2: SGHRS, YFSETQ. DNA of the CDR3: TGCGCCAGCAGCTTGGGTTACAGTGGGGGGACTGAAGCTTTCTTT. This sequence encodes CASSLGYSGGTEAFF. Complete variable domain (other parts from reference TRBV5-1 and TRBJ1-1): KAGVTQTPRYLIKTRGQQVTLSCSPISGHRSVSWYQQTPGQGLQFLFEYFSETQRNKGNFPGRFSGRQFSNSRSEMNVSTLELGDSALYLCASSLGYSGGTEAFFGQGTRLTVV.

This clonotype occurred many times. The chain recombines TRBV6-2 or TRBV6-3 with TRBJ1-3; 7 bases fit TRBD1. The CDR3 consists of 13 residues. In germline, CDR1 is MNHEY, CDR2 SVGEGT. The junction had 3 bases not matched to a gene; V was cut back by 7 bases and J by 3 bases. DNA of the CDR3: TGTGCCAGCACCCGGACAGGTGGAAACACCATATATTTT. Residues: CASTRTGGNTIYF.